These 27 T cell receptor beta chains originate from one sample sequenced in a study of blood T cell repertoires in COVID-19. The table came from immunoSEQ multiplex PCR; TCRdb's copy has only in-frame clones and leaves some out. Of 150,000 to 200,000 clones in the sample, around four fifths were seen once. Sequenced material: PBMCs or T cells enriched from blood (not recorded which). The origin of the receptors is a woman between 50 and 59 years old who had recovered from COVID-19.

In regard to this clone: The junction does not match germline at one end; this may be a read error. V is TRBV3-1 (or the pseudogene TRBV3-2) and J is TRBJ2-6; D not resolved. There are 17 residues in the CDR3. Germline CDR1 and CDR2: LGHDT and YNNKEL (reference sequence). The CDR3 DNA follows: TGTGCCAGCAGCCAAGTTCCGAGGATCTCTGAGGCCAACGTCCTGACTTTC. It encodes CASSQVPRISEANVLTF.

This clone was observed a few times. The rearrangement links TRBV28 to TRBJ1-2; D uncertain. Germline values: CDR1 MDHEN, CDR2 SYDVKM. Deletions cut 6 bases from V and 8 bases from J, with 22 bases between. The length of the CDR3 is 15 residues. In DNA form, the CDR3 reads TGTGCCAGCAGCACCTCGGGAGGTCCAACCGCCGGCTACACCTTC. Its protein is CASSTSGGPTAGYTF.

The chain carries TRBV5-5 and TRBJ2-5; perhaps TRBD1 as D (6 bases). The CDR3 contains 15 residues. Germline CDR1 SGHKS, CDR2 YYEKEE (reference sequence). V shed 4 bases and J shed 1 base, with 14 bases lying between them. The CDR3 DNA reads TGTGCCAGCAGCCCGGACAGCCTATCCCAAGAGACCCAGTACTTC. It specifies CASSPDSLSQETQYF.

The chain is built from TRBV27 and TRBJ2-1, with D unresolved. V was clipped by 5 bases and J by 0 bases, with 8 bases between them. The CDR3 totals 14 residues. Germline lookup yields CDR1 MNHEY and CDR2 SMNVEV (reference sequence). The CDR3 DNA is TGTGCCAGCAGTCGCTCGAGCTCCTACAATGAGCAGTTCTTC. Translated, it gives CASSRSSSYNEQFF.

The chain joins TRBV6-4 to TRBJ1-1, with no clear D. V was trimmed by 3 bases and J by 3 bases, leaving 20 bases between them. The CDR3 has 17 amino acids. The germline V gene has CDR1 MRHNA and CDR2 SNTAGT. CDR3: CASSESQEAPNYTEAFF. CDR3 coding DNA: TGTGCCAGCAGTGAAAGTCAGGAGGCGCCCAATTACACTGAAGCTTTCTTT.

The chain has TRBV5-1 and TRBJ1-3; TRBD1 agrees at 7 bases. Germline assignment: CDR1 SGHRS and CDR2 YFSETQ. V shed 4 bases and J 3 bases; nucleotides not matched to a gene: 13. The CDR3 is 17 residues long. CDR3 coding DNA: TGCGCCAGCAGCCGATGGACAGGCCCCTCCGATGGAAACACCATATATTTT. As protein: CASSRWTGPSDGNTIYF.

The V call is TRBV18, the J call TRBJ1-4; D is undetermined. CDR3 length: 15 residues. V shed 3 bases and J shed 1 base, with 9 bases lying between them. The germline V gene has CDR1 KGHSH and CDR2 LQKENI. The CDR3 nucleotides are TGTGCCAGCTCACCCCAGGCGGGAACTAATGAAAAACTGTTTTTT. It yields the protein CASSPQAGTNEKLFF.

This chain connects TRBV7-9 to TRBJ2-5, with 9 bases lining up with TRBD1. After removal of 5 bases from V and 4 bases from J, the junction contained 8 bases not matched to a gene. Germline values: CDR1 SEHNR, CDR2 FQNEAQ (reference sequence). This CDR3 contains 15 residues. The CDR3 loop reads CASSSGTGLGETQYF. The CDR3 DNA is TGTGCCAGCAGCAGCGGGACAGGGCTGGGAGAGACCCAGTACTTC.

This chain links TRBV4-3 with TRBJ1-3; D remains ambiguous. Germline values: CDR1 LGHNA, CDR2 YSLEER. The ends were cut back, 0 bases at V and 4 bases at J, with 7 bases in the middle. This CDR3 comprises 14 residues. Here the CDR3 DNA reads TGCGCCAGCAGCCAAGATAGCACCGGAAACACCATATATTTT. Its protein product is CASSQDSTGNTIYF.

This clone has ten or more counts. The V gene is TRBV6-5, the J gene TRBJ2-7; TRBD1 agrees at 8 bases. The CDR3 consists of 13 residues. Per germline, CDR1 MNHEY and CDR2 SVGAGI. V dropped 7 bases and J dropped 4; count of bases not matched to a gene: 6. DNA of the CDR3: TGTGCCAGCAACGGGGACAGGATATACGAGCAGTACTTC. It translates to CASNGDRIYEQYF.

The chain combines TRBV7-9 with TRBJ2-3; D not certain. Germline CDR1 is SEHNR and CDR2 is FQNEAQ (reference sequence). V was shortened by 1 base and J by 0 bases, with 5 bases between the two germline ends. The CDR3 consists of 14 residues. CDR3 protein: CASSLVISTDTQYF. The DNA of the CDR3 is TGTGCCAGCAGCTTAGTTATCAGCACAGATACGCAGTATTTT.

The chain links TRBV15 to TRBJ1-4; 7 nucleotides line up with TRBD1. The germline gives CDR1 LNHNV, CDR2 YYDKDF (reference sequence). J was trimmed by 0 bases and V by 2 bases; bases with no gene match: 3. The CDR3 consists of 16 residues. The CDR3 protein is CATSRSQGATNEKLFF. The CDR3 region has the DNA TGTGCCACCAGCAGATCCCAGGGGGCAACTAATGAAAAACTGTTTTTT.

This clone was seen only once. The chain combines TRBV6-6 with TRBJ2-2, with 13 bases lining up with TRBD2. The ends lost 5 bases at V and 7 bases at J; junction bases unmatched: 16. Germline V gives CDR1 MNHNY, CDR2 SVGAGI (reference sequence). This CDR3 region has 19 residues. For the CDR3, the DNA is TGTGCCAGCAGTCCAAAGCCATTTGGACTAGCGGGAGTTAGCGGGGAGCTGTTTTTT. Translation: CASSPKPFGLAGVSGELFF.

The chain carries TRBV2 and TRBJ2-1; D is possibly TRBD1 (7 bases). The CDR3 runs 14 residues. Germline V lookup: CDR1 SNHLY, CDR2 FYNNEI. V was trimmed by 6 bases and J by 5 bases, leaving 14 bases between them. CDR3 nucleotide sequence: TGTGCCAGCAGCGCGGGACAGACCGACAATGAGCAGTTCTTC. This encodes CASSAGQTDNEQFF.

V and J are TRBV7-3 and TRBJ1-6; the D is unclear. There are 13 residues in the CDR3. CDR1 is SGHTA, CDR2 FQGTGA, per germline. The germline V and J ends were trimmed by 0 bases and 7 bases, with 4 bases remaining between them. In DNA, the CDR3 is TGTGCCAGCAGCTTAACGCAGAATTCACCCCTCCACTTT. It encodes CASSLTQNSPLHF.

The chain links TRBV4-1 to TRBJ2-1; maybe TRBD2 (5 bases). Germline V gene sequence: CDR1 MGHRA, CDR2 YSYEKL. V shed 4 bases and J shed 0 bases, with 13 bases lying between them. The CDR3 runs to 16 residues. The CDR3 DNA reads TGCGCCAGCAGCCCCGGACTGTCCAGCTCCTACAATGAGCAGTTCTTC. Translated, it gives CASSPGLSSSYNEQFF.

This clone occurred once. The J gene is TRBJ1-6, the V gene TRBV11-2; 7 bases agree with TRBD1. From germline, CDR1 is SGHAT and CDR2 FQNNGV. J was trimmed by 9 bases and V by 4 bases; bases with no gene match: 6. This CDR3 comprises 14 residues. CDR3 protein: CASSSNPGGSPLHF. The CDR3 DNA is TGTGCCAGCAGCTCCAACCCAGGGGGTTCACCCCTCCACTTT.

The V call is TRBV5-1, the J call TRBJ2-2, with 8 nucleotides matching TRBD2. Germline CDR1 reads SGHRS; CDR2 reads YFSETQ. The CDR3 sequence is 12 residues long. V trimming: 5 bases; J trimming: 7 bases; junction bases outside the gene matches: 1. The CDR3 bases are TGCGCCAGCAGACTAGCGGACGGGGAGCTGTTTTTT. It yields the protein CASRLADGELFF.

The chain employs TRBV18 and TRBJ1-4, with 9 nucleotides matching TRBD1. Germline CDR1 and CDR2: KGHSH and LQKENI. V lost 4 bases and J lost 8; bases outside the gene matches: 8. This CDR3 is 15 amino acids long. The CDR3 loop reads CASSLRGQGEEKLFF. CDR3 nucleotides: TGTGCCAGCTCACTGCGGGGACAGGGCGAGGAAAAACTGTTTTTT.

This clone has only a few counts. The sample contains more than one DNA sequence encoding this CDR3. V is TRBV7-2 and J is TRBJ2-1; 10 nucleotides line up with TRBD2. The CDR3 extends over 15 amino acids. The germline V gene has CDR1 SGHTA and CDR2 FQGNSA. The ends lost 5 bases at V and 3 bases at J; junction bases unmatched: 4. The chain's CDR3 is CASSPRTSGYNEQFF. CDR3 in DNA: TGTGCCAGCAGCCCACGGACTAGCGGCTACAATGAGCAGTTCTTC.

Ten or more counts support this clone. The chain links TRBV7-8 to TRBJ2-2; D is unresolved. The V and J ends lost 5 bases and 4 bases respectively, with 17 bases between them. This CDR3 is built from 16 residues. The germline V gene encodes CDR1 SGHVS and CDR2 FQNEAQ. DNA of the CDR3: TGTGCCAGCAGCCCGCTTCGAAGAAGAGGCACCGGGGAGCTGTTTTTT. Translating gives CASSPLRRRGTGELFF.

The chain joins TRBV7-2 to TRBJ2-7; 8 bases align to TRBD2. The CDR3 totals 13 residues. V was pared by 6 bases and J by 5 bases, with 6 bases of the junction left unmatched. Germline CDR1 SGHTA, CDR2 FQGNSA. This CDR3 reads CASRTSATNEQYF. CDR3 DNA: TGTGCCAGCAGGACTAGCGCGACGAACGAGCAGTACTTC. Full variable domain (missing parts from reference TRBV7-2 and TRBJ2-7): GAGVSQSPSNKVTEKGKDVELRCDPISGHTALYWYRQSLGQGLEFLIYFQGNSAPDKSGLPSDRFSAERTGGSVSTLTIQRTQQEDSAVYLCASRTSATNEQYFGPGTRLTVT.

V is TRBV9 and J is TRBJ2-5; possibly TRBD1 for D (6 bases). V dropped 3 bases and J dropped 4 bases, with 13 bases sitting between them. The germline V gene encodes CDR1 SGDLS and CDR2 YYNGEE. This CDR3 has 14 residues. CDR3 residues: CASSAGQWGETQYF. The CDR3 nucleotides are TGTGCCAGCAGCGCCGGACAGTGGGGAGAGACCCAGTACTTC.

This clone was recorded a few times. In DNA form, the CDR3 reads TGTGCCAGCAGCCGCATACTAGATGGGGTCAATGAGCAGTTCTTC. It encodes CASSRILDGVNEQFF. The genes are TRBV4-2 and TRBJ2-1; weak D call: TRBD2 (5 bases). The germline V gene has CDR1 LGHNA and CDR2 YNFKEQ. The CDR3 has 15 amino acids. V lost 4 bases and J 6 bases, leaving 16 bases between the germline ends.

V is TRBV12-3 or TRBV12-4 and J is TRBJ2-5, with D tentatively TRBD2 (5 bases). This CDR3 spans 11 amino acids. Trimming pared 3 bases from V and 11 bases from J, leaving 10 bases between. Here the CDR3 DNA reads TGTGCCAGCAGTTTGACTGGGGAGCAGTACTTC. Translating gives CASSLTGEQYF.

The genes are TRBV3-1 (or the pseudogene TRBV3-2) and TRBJ1-4; D possibly corresponds to TRBD1 (5 bases). There are 15 residues in the CDR3. The germline CDR1 and CDR2 sequences are LGHDT and YNNKEL (reference sequence). The V and J ends lost 4 bases and 7 bases respectively, with 16 bases between them. The chain's CDR3 is CASSPTQGFGEKLFF. The CDR3 DNA is TGTGCCAGCAGCCCGACCCAGGGCTTTGGTGAAAAACTGTTTTTT.

The chain couples TRBV29-1 to TRBJ1-2; maybe TRBD1 (5 bases). The V gene's germline CDR1 is SQVTM and CDR2 ANQGSEA. The CDR3 runs to 14 residues. V gave up 7 bases and J gave up 3 bases, with 18 bases separating them. Here the CDR3 reads CSASPPGGDYGYTF. The CDR3 coding sequence is TGCAGCGCGTCGCCCCCCGGAGGGGACTATGGCTACACCTTC.